This T cell receptor (beta chain) was captured in a study of OX40 agonist ivuxolimab in advanced cancers. Study overall: Ivuxolimab, which is an agonistic anti-OX40 (CD134) antibody, was administered to the patients. Patients received ivuxolimab, an intravenous treatment, every 2 weeks at 0.01 to 10 mg/kg. General study results and limits: Antigen specificity remained undetermined for the expanded peripheral T cells.

This clone was counted once. The antigen remains unidentified. Some clones are missing from TCRdb's copy, which holds only in-frame ones; the method was immunoSEQ multiplex PCR. The sample records roughly 12,000 clones, 80% to 95% being singletons. Germline CDR1 and CDR2: SGHVS and FNYEAQ. CDR3 length equals 15 residues. Trimming shortened V by 3 bases and J by 3 bases, and 12 bases separated the two germline ends. The sample in question was CD4+ or CD8+ T cells sorted from blood, obtained in a trial of the OX40 agonist ivuxolimab. The chain is built from TRBV7-6 and TRBJ1-5; perhaps TRBD1 as D (5 bases). The sequence derives from an adult with an advanced solid tumor such as melanoma, head and neck, liver or kidney cancer. The CDR3 spells CASSFGTALNQPQHF. In nucleotides, the CDR3 is TGTGCCAGCAGCTTCGGGACGGCCCTCAATCAGCCCCAGCATTTT. The complete variable domain, with remaining parts taken from reference TRBV7-6 and TRBJ1-5, reads GAGVSQSPRYKVTKRGQDVALRCDPISGHVSLYWYRQALGQGPEFLTYFNYEAQQDKSGLPNDRFSAERPEGSISTLTIQRTEQRDSAMYRCASSFGTALNQPQHFGDGTRLSIL.